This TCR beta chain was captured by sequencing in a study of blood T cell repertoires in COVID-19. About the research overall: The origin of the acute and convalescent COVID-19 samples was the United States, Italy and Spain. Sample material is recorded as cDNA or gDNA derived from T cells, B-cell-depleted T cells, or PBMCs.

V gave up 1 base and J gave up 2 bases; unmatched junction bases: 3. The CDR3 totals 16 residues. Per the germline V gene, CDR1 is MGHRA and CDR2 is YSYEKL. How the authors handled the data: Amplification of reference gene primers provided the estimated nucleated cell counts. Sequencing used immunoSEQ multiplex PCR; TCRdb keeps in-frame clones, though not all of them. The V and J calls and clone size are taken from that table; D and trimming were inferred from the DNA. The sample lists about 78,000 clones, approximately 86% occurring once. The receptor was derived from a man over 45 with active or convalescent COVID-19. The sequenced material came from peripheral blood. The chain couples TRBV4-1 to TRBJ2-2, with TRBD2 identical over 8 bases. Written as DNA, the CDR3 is TGCGCCAGCAGCCAAGCAGCGGGGGTAAACACCGGGGAGCTGTTTTTT. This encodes CASSQAAGVNTGELFF.